The source of this T cell receptor beta chain is a study of cytomegalovirus exposure and HLA in healthy donors. Germline assignment: CDR1 SEHNR and CDR2 FQNEAQ (reference sequence). Trimming cost V 5 bases and J 5 bases; bases outside gene matches: 6. The CDR3 covers 15 residues. Study-wide findings and caveats: Solely CMV serostatus was available to characterize immune exposure. In a later analysis, CMV-associated beta chains were mostly HLA-associated, it appeared. It was likely that a cluster of highly shared sequence variants was a sequencing artifact.

The PCR was carried out with 60 Vbeta primers and 13 Jbeta primers. Sequencing was performed with immunoSEQ multiplex PCR; in TCRdb, only in-frame clones are kept and a portion is missing. This table holds about 170,000 clones, about 81% found once. On this clone itself: The antigen remains undetermined.

The source is a girl aged 2 to 10 in good health and CMV-seropositive. The sequenced sample was PBMCs. The V and J genes are TRBV7-9 and TRBJ2-6; 7 nucleotides line up with TRBD2. DNA for the CDR3: TGTGCCAGCAGCCTCAGCGGGATCTGGGCCAACGTCCTGACTTTC. It is translated as CASSLSGIWANVLTF.